These T cell receptor beta chains were read from a single sample in a study of T cell repertoires and HLA-DP antigens. Antigens for these TCRs are unknown. TCRdb's table, derived via immunoSEQ multiplex PCR, lists solely in-frame clones and lacks some. Of around 100,000 clones in the sample, 92% are singletons; the top ten hold 0.25% to 0.3%. Material: CD4+ T cells from PBMCs. The receptors here all came from a young woman in good health and CMV-seronegative. The CDR3 runs from the conserved cysteine through the conserved F or W. D genes are given only for firm matches. Expanded clones get a size class; other rows say once, few or many, or leave the size out.

V: TRBV19; size: .; D: .; J: TRBJ2-7; CDR3: CATMNAARANEQYF; DNA: TGTGCCACCATGAATGCCGCCAGGGCCAACGAGCAGTACTTC
V: TRBV10-3; size: .; D: .; J: TRBJ2-6; CDR3: CAISEGRSSGANVLTF; DNA: TGTGCCATCAGTGAAGGCAGGAGCTCTGGGGCCAACGTCCTGACTTTC
V: TRBV2; size: .; D: .; J: TRBJ1-1; CDR3: CASILEGGTEAFF; DNA: TGTGCCAGTATCCTGGAGGGGGGCACTGAAGCTTTCTTT
V: TRBV29-1; size: .; D: TRBD1; J: TRBJ1-5; CDR3: CSARDSLNQPQHF; DNA: TGCAGCGCTCGGGACAGTCTCAATCAGCCCCAGCATTTT
V: TRBV6-6; size: .; D: .; J: TRBJ1-3; CDR3: CATVGNTIYF; DNA: TGTGCCACAGTAGGGAACACCATATATTTT
V: TRBV19; size: .; D: .; J: TRBJ2-2; CDR3: CASRSVQINTGELFF; DNA: TGTGCCAGTAGATCCGTACAGATAAACACCGGGGAGCTGTTTTTT
V: TRBV7-2; size: .; D: .; J: TRBJ2-2; CDR3: CASSFSLTGGELFF; DNA: TGTGCCAGCAGCTTTAGTCTGACGGGCGGGGAGCTGTTTTTT
V: TRBV2; size: once; D: .; J: TRBJ2-5; CDR3: CASRRAEYQETQYF; DNA: TGTGCCAGCAGGAGAGCAGAGTACCAAGAGACCCAGTACTTC
V: TRBV18; size: .; D: TRBD1; J: TRBJ2-2; CDR3: CASSPLQGAYNGELFF; DNA: TGTGCCAGCTCACCACTCCAGGGGGCTTATAACGGGGAGCTGTTTTTT
V: TRBV28; size: few; D: .; J: TRBJ1-5; CDR3: CASSPSGPQAQHF; DNA: TGTGCCAGCAGTCCCTCCGGGCCACAGGCCCAGCATTTT
V: TRBV6-6; size: once; D: .; J: TRBJ2-6; CDR3: CASSYYQGPGANVLTF; DNA: TGTGCCAGCAGTTACTATCAGGGGCCTGGGGCCAACGTCCTGACTTTC
V: TRBV5-6; size: .; D: .; J: TRBJ2-3; CDR3: CASSLVGYDTQYF; DNA: TGTGCCAGCAGCTTGGTGGGCTATGATACGCAGTATTTT
V: TRBV7-9; size: once; D: .; J: TRBJ2-3; CDR3: CASRLQGSTDTQYF; DNA: TGTGCCAGCAGATTACAGGGAAGCACAGATACGCAGTATTTT
V: TRBV4-1; size: .; D: TRBD2; J: TRBJ2-1; CDR3: CASSPGLAGAPYNEQFF; DNA: TGCGCCAGCAGCCCGGGACTAGCGGGGGCCCCCTACAATGAGCAGTTCTTC
V: TRBV1; size: .; D: .; J: TRBJ1-5; CDR3: CTSRNLSQNF; DNA: TGCACCAGCAGAAACCTGTCCCAGAATTTT
V: TRBV27; size: .; D: .; J: TRBJ1-2; CDR3: CASSFSRGATFYGYTF; DNA: TGTGCCAGCAGTTTCTCAAGGGGCGCAACCTTTTATGGCTACACCTTC
V: TRBV19; size: .; D: .; J: TRBJ1-5; CDR3: CASSFPAGQPQHF; DNA: TGTGCCAGTAGTTTCCCCGCAGGTCAGCCCCAGCATTTT
V: TRBV7-9; size: .; D: TRBD2; J: TRBJ2-5; CDR3: CASSLGLGEGLQTQYF; DNA: TGTGCCAGCAGCTTAGGGCTGGGGGAGGGCCTACAGACCCAGTACTTC